The clone carrying this TCR beta chain occurred many times. Its matching antigen is unknown. A TCRbeta library incorporating unique molecular identifiers was prepared. From the PCR reads, TCRdb called clonotypes with MiXCR, one entry per CDR3 protein. The table includes roughly 120,000 distinct CDR3 sequences, approximately 10% detected once. The sample originates from a study of T-cell reconstitution after alpha-beta-depleted transplantation in children. Overall study findings and caveats: Expanded graft clones numbering several hundred reportedly gave rise to alpha-beta T cells about two months after transplant. For some patients, TCRbeta diversity was high at day 60 because of recipient T cells and thymic progenitors that survived. At one year after transplant, newly produced T cells mostly accounted for T-cell counts and diversity.

The CDR3 is 18 amino acids. The trim removed 4 bases at V and 5 bases at J, leaving 16 bases unmatched. Germline lookup yields CDR1 LGHDT and CDR2 YNNKEL (reference sequence). This chain joins TRBV3-1 and TRBJ2-2; 7 bases align to TRBD1. Sequencing was performed on PBMCs, taken before TCRalphabeta/CD19-depleted stem cell transplant. The sequence was obtained from a boy under 10 years old with acute lymphoblastic leukemia, due to receive a stem cell transplant. The CDR3 DNA sequence: TGTGCCAGCAGCCGAAGGTGGCGACAGGGCGAGGGTACCGGGGAGCTGTTTTTT. It codes for CASSRRWRQGEGTGELFF.